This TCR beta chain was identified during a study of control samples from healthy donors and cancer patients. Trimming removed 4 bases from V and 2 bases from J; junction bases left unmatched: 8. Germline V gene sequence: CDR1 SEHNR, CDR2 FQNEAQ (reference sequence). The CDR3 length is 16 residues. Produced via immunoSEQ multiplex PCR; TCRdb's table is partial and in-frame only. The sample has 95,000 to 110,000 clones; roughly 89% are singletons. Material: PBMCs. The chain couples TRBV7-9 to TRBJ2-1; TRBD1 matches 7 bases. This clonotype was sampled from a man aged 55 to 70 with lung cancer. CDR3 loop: CASSSTGTVPYNEQFF. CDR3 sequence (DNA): TGTGCCAGCAGCTCGACCGGGACAGTTCCCTACAATGAGCAGTTCTTC.